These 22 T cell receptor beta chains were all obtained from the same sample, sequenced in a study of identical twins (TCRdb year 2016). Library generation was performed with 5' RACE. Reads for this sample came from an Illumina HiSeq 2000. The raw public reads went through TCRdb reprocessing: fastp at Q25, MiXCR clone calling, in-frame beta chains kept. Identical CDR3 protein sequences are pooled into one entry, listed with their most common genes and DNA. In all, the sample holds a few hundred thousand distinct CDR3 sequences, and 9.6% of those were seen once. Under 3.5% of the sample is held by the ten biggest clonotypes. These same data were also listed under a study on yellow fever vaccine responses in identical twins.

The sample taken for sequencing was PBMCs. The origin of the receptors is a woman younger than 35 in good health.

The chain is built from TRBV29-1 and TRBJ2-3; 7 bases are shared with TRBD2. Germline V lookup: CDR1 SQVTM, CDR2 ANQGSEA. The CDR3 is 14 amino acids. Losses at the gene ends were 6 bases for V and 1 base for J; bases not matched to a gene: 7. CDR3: CSVGRAGGTDTQYF. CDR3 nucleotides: TGCAGCGTAGGCCGGGCGGGAGGCACAGATACGCAGTATTTT.

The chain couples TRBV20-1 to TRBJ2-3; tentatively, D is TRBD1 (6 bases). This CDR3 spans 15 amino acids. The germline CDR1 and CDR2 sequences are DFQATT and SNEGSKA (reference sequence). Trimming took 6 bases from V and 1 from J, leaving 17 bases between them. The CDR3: CSANRDPGGTDTQYF. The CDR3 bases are TGCAGTGCCAACAGGGACCCAGGAGGCACAGATACGCAGTATTTT.

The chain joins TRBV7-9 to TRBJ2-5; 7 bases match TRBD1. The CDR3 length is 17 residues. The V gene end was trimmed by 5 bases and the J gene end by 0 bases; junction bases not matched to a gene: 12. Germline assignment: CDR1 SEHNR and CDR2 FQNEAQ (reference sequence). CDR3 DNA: TGTGCCAGCAGCCGGCCGCTTAGGGGGCCTAACCAAGAGACCCAGTACTTC. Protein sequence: CASSRPLRGPNQETQYF. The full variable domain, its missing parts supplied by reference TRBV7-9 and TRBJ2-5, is DTGVSQNPRHKITKRGQNVTFRCDPISEHNRLYWYRQTLGQGPEFLTYFQNEAQLEKSRLLSDRFSAERPKGSFSTLEIQRTEQGDSAMYLCASSRPLRGPNQETQYFGPGTRLLVL.

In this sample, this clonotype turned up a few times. Here the CDR3 reads CASSYSEDNEQFF. The CDR3 bases are TGTGCCAGCAGTTACTCCGAGGACAATGAGCAGTTCTTC. The chain employs TRBV6-2 or TRBV6-3 and TRBJ2-1; no clear D. CDR1 is MNHEY, CDR2 SVGEGT, per germline. This CDR3 is built from 13 residues. Trimming removed 0 bases at V and 5 bases at J, with 5 bases between.

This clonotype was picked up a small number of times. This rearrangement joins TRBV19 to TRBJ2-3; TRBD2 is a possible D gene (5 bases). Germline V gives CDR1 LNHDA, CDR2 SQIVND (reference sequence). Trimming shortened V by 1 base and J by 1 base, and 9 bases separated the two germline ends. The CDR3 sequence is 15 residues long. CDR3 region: CASSIGSGGTDTQYF. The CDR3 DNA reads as TGTGCCAGTAGTATAGGATCCGGGGGCACAGATACGCAGTATTTT. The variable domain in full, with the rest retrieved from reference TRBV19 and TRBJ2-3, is DGGITQSPKYLFRKEGQNVTLSCEQNLNHDAMYWYRQDPGQGLRLIYYSQIVNDFQKGDIAEGYSVSREKKESFPLTVTSAQKNPTAFYLCASSIGSGGTDTQYFGPGTRLTVL.

CDR3 residues: CSARVERSGGPSYNEQFF. The CDR3 DNA reads as TGCAGTGCTAGAGTGGAGAGGAGCGGGGGGCCCTCCTACAATGAGCAGTTCTTC. The genes are TRBV20-1 and TRBJ2-1; 9 bases are shared with TRBD2. Unmatched junction bases numbered 10, after V lost 1 base and J lost 0 bases. This CDR3 spans 18 amino acids. Germline V gene lookup returns CDR1 DFQATT and CDR2 SNEGSKA (reference sequence).

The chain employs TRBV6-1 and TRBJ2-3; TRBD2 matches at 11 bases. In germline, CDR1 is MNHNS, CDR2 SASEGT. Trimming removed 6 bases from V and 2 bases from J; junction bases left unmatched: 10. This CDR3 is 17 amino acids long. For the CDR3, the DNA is TGTGCCAGCAGCCCTCCCGTAGCGGGAGGGGCCACAGATACGCAGTATTTT. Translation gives CASSPPVAGGATDTQYF.

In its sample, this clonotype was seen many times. DNA for the CDR3: TGTGCCAGCAGTTTCCTTACGGCAGGGGGTAACACTGAAGCTTTCTTT. It specifies CASSFLTAGGNTEAFF. V and J are TRBV27 and TRBJ1-1, with 7 nucleotides matching TRBD1. The V gene end was trimmed by 3 bases and the J gene end by 2 bases; junction bases not matched to a gene: 9. The CDR3 runs to 16 residues. The germline V gene encodes CDR1 MNHEY and CDR2 SMNVEV (reference sequence).

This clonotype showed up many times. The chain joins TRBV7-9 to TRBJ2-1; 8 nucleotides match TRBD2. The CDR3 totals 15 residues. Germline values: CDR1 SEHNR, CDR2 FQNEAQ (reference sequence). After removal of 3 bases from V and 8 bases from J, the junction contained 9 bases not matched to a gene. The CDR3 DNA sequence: TGTGCCAGCAGCTTGTCCGGGGGGGCCGGGGATGAGCAGTTCTTC. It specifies CASSLSGGAGDEQFF.

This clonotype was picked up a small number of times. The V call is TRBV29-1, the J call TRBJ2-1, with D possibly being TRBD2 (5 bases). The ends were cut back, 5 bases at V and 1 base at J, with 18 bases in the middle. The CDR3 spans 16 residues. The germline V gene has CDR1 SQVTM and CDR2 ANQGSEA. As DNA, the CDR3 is TGCAGCGTTACTAGTGCGTCTGCTAAATCCTACAATGAGCAGTTCTTC. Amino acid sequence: CSVTSASAKSYNEQFF.

The CDR3 DNA follows: TGTGCAAGTCTCCTTAGCGGCCGGGAGCAGTACTTC. It encodes CASLLSGREQYF. The V call is TRBV12-2, the J call TRBJ2-7. TRBV12-2 is designated a pseudogene. CDR3 size: 12 residues.

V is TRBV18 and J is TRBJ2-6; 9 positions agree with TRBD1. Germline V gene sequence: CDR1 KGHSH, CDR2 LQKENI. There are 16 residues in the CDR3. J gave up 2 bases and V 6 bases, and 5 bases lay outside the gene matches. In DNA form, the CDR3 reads TGTGCCAGCTCGGAACAGGGGGCTGCTGGGGCCAACGTCCTGACTTTC. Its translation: CASSEQGAAGANVLTF.

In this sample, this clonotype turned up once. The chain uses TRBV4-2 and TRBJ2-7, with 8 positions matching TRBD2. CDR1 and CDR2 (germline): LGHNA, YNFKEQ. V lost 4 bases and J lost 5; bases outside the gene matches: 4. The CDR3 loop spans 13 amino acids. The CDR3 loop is CASSPGGWDEQYF. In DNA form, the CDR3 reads TGTGCCAGCAGCCCGGGGGGGTGGGACGAGCAGTACTTC.

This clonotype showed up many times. CDR3 region: CASYPNVMNTEAFF. For the CDR3, the DNA is TGTGCCAGCTACCCAAACGTCATGAACACTGAAGCTTTCTTT. The chain recombines TRBV28 with TRBJ1-1; D is ambiguous. Germline values: CDR1 MDHEN, CDR2 SYDVKM. The V gene lost 8 bases and the J gene lost 0 bases, with 13 bases spanning the gap. This CDR3 comprises 14 residues.

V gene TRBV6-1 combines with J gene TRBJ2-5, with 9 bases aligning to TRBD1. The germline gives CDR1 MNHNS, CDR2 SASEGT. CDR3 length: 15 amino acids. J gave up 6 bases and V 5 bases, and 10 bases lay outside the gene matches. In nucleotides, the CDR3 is TGTGCCAGCAGTCCAAACAGGGGGCGCGAAAAGACCCAGTACTTC. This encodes CASSPNRGREKTQYF.

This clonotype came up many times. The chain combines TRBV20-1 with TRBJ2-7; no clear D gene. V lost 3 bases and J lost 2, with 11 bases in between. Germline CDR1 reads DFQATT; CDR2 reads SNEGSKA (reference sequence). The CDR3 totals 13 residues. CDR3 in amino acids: CSASLVRTYEQYF. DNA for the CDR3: TGCAGTGCTAGTTTGGTTAGAACCTACGAGCAGTACTTC.

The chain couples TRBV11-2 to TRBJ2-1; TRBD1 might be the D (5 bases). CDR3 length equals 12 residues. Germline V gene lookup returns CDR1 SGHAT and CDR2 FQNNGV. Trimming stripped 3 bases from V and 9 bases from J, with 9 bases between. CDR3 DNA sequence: TGTGCCAGCAGCTTTGGGGCAGGTGAGCAGTTCTTC. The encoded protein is CASSFGAGEQFF. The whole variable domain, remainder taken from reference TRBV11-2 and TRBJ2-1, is EAGVAQSPRYKIIEKRQSVAFWCNPISGHATLYWYQQILGQGPKLLIQFQNNGVVDDSQLPKDRFSAERLKGVDSTLKIQPAKLEDSAVYLCASSFGAGEQFFGPGTRLTVL.

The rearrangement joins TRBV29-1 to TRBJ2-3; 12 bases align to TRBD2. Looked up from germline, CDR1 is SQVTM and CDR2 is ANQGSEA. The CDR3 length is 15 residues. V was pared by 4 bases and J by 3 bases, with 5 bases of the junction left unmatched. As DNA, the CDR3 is TGCAGCGTTGCAGCTAGCGGGGGGGGGACAGATACGCAGTATTTT. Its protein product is CSVAASGGGTDTQYF.

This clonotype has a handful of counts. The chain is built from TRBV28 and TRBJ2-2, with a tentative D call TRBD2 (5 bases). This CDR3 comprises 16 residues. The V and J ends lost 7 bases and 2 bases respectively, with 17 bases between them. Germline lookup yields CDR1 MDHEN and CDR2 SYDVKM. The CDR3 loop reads CASIYSFGRNTGELFF. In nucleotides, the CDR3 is TGTGCCAGCATCTACTCATTTGGGAGAAACACCGGGGAGCTGTTTTTT. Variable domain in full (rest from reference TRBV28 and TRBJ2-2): DVKVTQSSRYLVKRTGEKVFLECVQDMDHENMFWYRQDPGLGLRLIYFSYDVKMKEKGDIPEGYSVSREKKERFSLILESASTNQTSMYLCASIYSFGRNTGELFFGEGSRLTVL.

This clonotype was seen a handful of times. The CDR3 loop is CASSYFGGLTYEQYF. CDR3 nucleotides: TGTGCCAGCAGTTACTTTGGTGGCCTAACCTACGAGCAGTACTTC. V gene TRBV6-5 combines with J gene TRBJ2-7; no definite D call. In germline, CDR1 is MNHEY, CDR2 SVGAGI. The V gene lost 1 base and the J gene lost 2 bases, with 12 bases spanning the gap. The CDR3 covers 15 residues.

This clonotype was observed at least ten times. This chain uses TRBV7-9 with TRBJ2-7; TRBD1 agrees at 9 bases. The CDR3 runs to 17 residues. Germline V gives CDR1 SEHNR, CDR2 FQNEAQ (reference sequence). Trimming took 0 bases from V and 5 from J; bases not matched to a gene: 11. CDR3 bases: TGTGCCAGCAGCTTAGCTGCAGGGGGACAGGGTAGGAACGAGCAGTACTTC. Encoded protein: CASSLAAGGQGRNEQYF.

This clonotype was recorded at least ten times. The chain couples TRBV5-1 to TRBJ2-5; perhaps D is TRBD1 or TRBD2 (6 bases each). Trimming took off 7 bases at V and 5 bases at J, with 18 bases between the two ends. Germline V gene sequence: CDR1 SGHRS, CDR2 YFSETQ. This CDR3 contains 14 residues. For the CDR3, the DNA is TGCGCCAGCGGTCCCCGAGGGGGGCCGGAGACCCAGTACTTC. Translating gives CASGPRGGPETQYF.